This T cell receptor beta chain was documented in a study of blood T cell repertoires in COVID-19. Background on the study: The origin of the acute and convalescent COVID-19 samples was the United States, Italy and Spain. T cells, B-cell-depleted T cells, or PBMCs supplied cDNA or gDNA.

The CDR3 has 13 residues. Between the trimmed V and J ends, which lost 6 bases and 2 bases, there was a span of 10 bases. Authors' processing steps: Reference gene primer amplification yielded estimated nucleated cell counts. Libraries were prepared by immunoSEQ multiplex PCR; TCRdb keeps only in-frame clonotypes and omits some of them. V, J and clone size derive from that table, while D and trimming were established from the DNA sequence. The sample records over 75,000 clones, around 79% being singletons. This clonotype was obtained from a human donor in a cohort sampled during active COVID-19. The sample was peripheral blood. This chain uses TRBV12-3 or TRBV12-4 with TRBJ2-5, with a possible D match to TRBD1 (5 bases). CDR3 sequence: CASRTDQQETQYF. CDR3 in DNA: TGTGCCAGCAGGACAGACCAACAAGAGACCCAGTACTTC.